Presented here are 6 T cell receptor beta chains from one specimen sequenced in a study of blood T cell repertoires in COVID-19. TCRdb's table, derived via immunoSEQ multiplex PCR, lists solely in-frame clones and lacks some. Among some 140,000 clones listed, 80% to 90% were seen once. The sequencing input was peripheral blood. The receptors were sampled from a man between 50 and 59 years old with active COVID-19.

This rearrangement joins TRBV5-6 to TRBJ1-2; D is unclear. V was shortened by 4 bases and J by 8 bases, with 15 bases between the two germline ends. The germline CDR1 and CDR2 sequences are SGHDT and YYEEEE. The CDR3 covers 13 residues. The CDR3 is CASSPQVGVGYTF. The CDR3 coding sequence is TGTGCCAGCAGCCCCCAAGTGGGAGTAGGCTACACCTTC.

V gene TRBV3-1 (or the pseudogene TRBV3-2) combines with J gene TRBJ2-2; D unresolved. Germline V gene lookup returns CDR1 LGHDT and CDR2 YNNKEL (reference sequence). The CDR3 totals 15 residues. V lost 4 bases and J lost 5, with 14 bases in between. The CDR3 DNA is TGTGCCAGCAGCCCCCCCCCGTATCTGACCGGGGAGCTGTTTTTT. It is translated as CASSPPPYLTGELFF.

The J gene is TRBJ1-1, the V gene TRBV14; D is undetermined. The CDR3 has 14 residues. Germline-derived CDR1 and CDR2 are SGHDN and FVKESK. V was shortened by 4 bases and J by 1 base, with 10 bases between the two germline ends. CDR3 in amino acids: CASSPFTSNTEAFF. CDR3 nucleotide sequence: TGTGCCAGCAGCCCATTTACATCGAACACTGAAGCTTTCTTT.

The gene calls are TRBV29-1 and TRBJ2-1; TRBD2 matches 8 bases. The V and J ends lost 5 bases and 6 bases, in that order; junction bases with no gene match: 9. The CDR3 runs 14 residues. CDR1 and CDR2 (germline): SQVTM, ANQGSEA. The CDR3: CSVPIPGGANEQFF. The CDR3 nucleotides are TGCAGCGTTCCCATCCCCGGGGGGGCCAATGAGCAGTTCTTC.

The J gene is TRBJ2-6, the V gene TRBV5-4; D perhaps matches TRBD2 (6 bases). Germline V lookup: CDR1 SGHNT, CDR2 YYREEE (reference sequence). V was pared by 4 bases and J by 3 bases, with 14 bases between. The CDR3 totals 16 residues. The CDR3 here is CASSPGAGRGANVLTF. CDR3 DNA: TGTGCCAGCAGCCCCGGAGCGGGTCGTGGGGCCAACGTCCTGACTTTC.

This CDR3 reads CASSYRPGQGRETQYF. The DNA of the CDR3 is TGTGCCAGCAGTTACCGCCCGGGACAGGGTCGAGAGACCCAGTACTTC. This sequence joins TRBV6-6 and TRBJ2-5; 9 nucleotides agree with TRBD1. Trimming cost V 2 bases and J 4 bases; bases outside gene matches: 8. Germline V gene sequence: CDR1 MNHNY, CDR2 SVGAGI (reference sequence). The CDR3 is 16 amino acids.